Described below is a single TCR beta chain sequence and its context. Other nucleotide sequences in the sample specify the same CDR3. Per the study methods: Estimation of nucleated cell counts was performed using reference gene primer amplification. Profiling relied on immunoSEQ multiplex PCR, and the TCRdb table lists in-frame clones only, not all of them. The D gene and trimming were derived from the DNA, and the V and J assignments and clone size from that table. The data show about 220,000 clones, 82% seen once. This sample is drawn from a study of blood T cell repertoires in COVID-19. This CDR3 comprises 13 residues. From germline, CDR1 is GTSNPN and CDR2 SVGIG (reference sequence). The junction had 3 bases not matched to a gene; V was cut back by 5 bases and J by 0 bases.

The sample comprised peripheral blood. This clonotype was obtained from a woman aged 80 or over with acute or convalescent COVID-19. J is TRBJ1-1 and V is TRBV30; 7 bases fit TRBD1. The DNA of the CDR3 is TGTGCCTGGCACAGGGGATTGAACACTGAAGCTTTCTTT. Protein sequence: CAWHRGLNTEAFF. Full variable domain (rest looked up from reference TRBV30 and TRBJ1-1): SQTIHQWPATLVQPVGSPLSLECTVEGTSNPNLYWYRQAAGRGLQLLFYSVGIGQISSEVPQNLSASRPQDRQFILSSKKLLLSDSGFYLCAWHRGLNTEAFFGQGTRLTVV.